This TCR beta chain originates from a study of blood T cell repertoires in COVID-19. Sequencing was performed with immunoSEQ multiplex PCR; in TCRdb, only in-frame clones are kept and a portion is missing. The sample has around 300,000 clones, more than 75% seen once. This CDR3 spans 13 amino acids. The V gene lost 0 bases and the J gene lost 4 bases, with 4 bases spanning the gap. In Cohort 3, a recovered donor had either two negative PCRs, clearance, or symptom resolution. The specimen was PBMCs or T cells enriched from blood (not recorded which). The rearrangement uses TRBV12-3 or TRBV12-4 and TRBJ1-5; D is unresolved. This sequence originates from a woman in her twenties or thirties who had recovered from COVID-19. The CDR3: CASSLATNQPQHF. The CDR3 bases are TGTGCCAGCAGTTTAGCGACAAATCAGCCCCAGCATTTT.